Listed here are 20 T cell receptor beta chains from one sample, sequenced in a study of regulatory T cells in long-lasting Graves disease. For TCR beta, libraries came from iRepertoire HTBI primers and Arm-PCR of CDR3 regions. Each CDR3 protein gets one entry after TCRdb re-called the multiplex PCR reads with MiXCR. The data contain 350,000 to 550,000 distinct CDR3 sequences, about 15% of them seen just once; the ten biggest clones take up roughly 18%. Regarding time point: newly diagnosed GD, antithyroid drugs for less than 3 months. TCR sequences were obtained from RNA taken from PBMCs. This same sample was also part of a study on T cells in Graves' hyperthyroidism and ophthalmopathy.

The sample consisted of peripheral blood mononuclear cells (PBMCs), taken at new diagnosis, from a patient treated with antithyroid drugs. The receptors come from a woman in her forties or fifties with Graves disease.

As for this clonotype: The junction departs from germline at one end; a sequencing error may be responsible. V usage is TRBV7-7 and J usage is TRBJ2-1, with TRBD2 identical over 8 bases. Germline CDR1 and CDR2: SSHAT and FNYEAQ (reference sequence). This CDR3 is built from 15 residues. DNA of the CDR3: TGTGCTAGCAGTCCTTATAGCGGGGCCTACAATGAGCAGTTCTTC. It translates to CASSPYSGAYNEQFF. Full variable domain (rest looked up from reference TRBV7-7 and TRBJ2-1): GAGVSQSPRYKVTKRGQDVTLRCDPISSHATLYWYQQALGQGPEFLTYFNYEAQPDKSGLPSDRFSAERPEGSISTLTIQRTEQRDSAMYRCASSPYSGAYNEQFFGPGTRLTVL.

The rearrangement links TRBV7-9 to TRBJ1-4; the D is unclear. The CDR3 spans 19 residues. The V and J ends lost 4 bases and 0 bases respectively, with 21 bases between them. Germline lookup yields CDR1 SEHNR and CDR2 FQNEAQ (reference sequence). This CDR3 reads CASSSGLSGDLATNEKLFF. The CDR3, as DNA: TGTGCCAGCAGCTCTGGCTTATCGGGAGACCTTGCAACTAATGAAAAACTGTTTTTT. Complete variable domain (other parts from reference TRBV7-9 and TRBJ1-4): DTGVSQNPRHKITKRGQNVTFRCDPISEHNRLYWYRQTLGQGPEFLTYFQNEAQLEKSRLLSDRFSAERPKGSFSTLEIQRTEQGDSAMYLCASSSGLSGDLATNEKLFFGSGTQLSVL.

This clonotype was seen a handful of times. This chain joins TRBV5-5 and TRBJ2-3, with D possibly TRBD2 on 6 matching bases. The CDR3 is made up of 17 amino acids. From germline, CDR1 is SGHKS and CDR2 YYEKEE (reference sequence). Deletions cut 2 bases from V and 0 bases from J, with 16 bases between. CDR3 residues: CASSFFYLRGSTDTQYF. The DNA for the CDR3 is TGTGCCAGCAGCTTTTTTTATCTGCGGGGAAGCACAGATACGCAGTATTTT.

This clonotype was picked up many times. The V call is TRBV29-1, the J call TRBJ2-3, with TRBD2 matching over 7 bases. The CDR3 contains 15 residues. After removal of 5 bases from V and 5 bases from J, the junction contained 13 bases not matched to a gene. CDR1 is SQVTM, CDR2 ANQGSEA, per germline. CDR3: CSVLAGAATVDTQYF. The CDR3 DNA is TGCAGCGTTTTGGCGGGAGCCGCAACCGTAGATACGCAGTATTTT.

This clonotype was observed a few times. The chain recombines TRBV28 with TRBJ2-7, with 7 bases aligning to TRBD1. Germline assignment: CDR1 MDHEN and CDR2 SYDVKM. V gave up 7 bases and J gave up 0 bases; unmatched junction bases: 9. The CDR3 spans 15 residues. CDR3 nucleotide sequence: TGTGCCAGCAACTCCGGGACAGCTATCTCCTACGAGCAGTACTTC. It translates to CASNSGTAISYEQYF. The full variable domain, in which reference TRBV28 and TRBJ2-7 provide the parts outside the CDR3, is DVKVTQSSRYLVKRTGEKVFLECVQDMDHENMFWYRQDPGLGLRLIYFSYDVKMKEKGDIPEGYSVSREKKERFSLILESASTNQTSMYLCASNSGTAISYEQYFGPGTRLTVT.

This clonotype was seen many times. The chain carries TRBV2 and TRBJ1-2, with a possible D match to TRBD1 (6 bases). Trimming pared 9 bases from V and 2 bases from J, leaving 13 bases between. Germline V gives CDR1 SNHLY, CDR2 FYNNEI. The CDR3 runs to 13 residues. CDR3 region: CASIPGHNYGYTF. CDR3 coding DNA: TGTGCCAGTATCCCGGGACACAACTATGGCTACACCTTC.

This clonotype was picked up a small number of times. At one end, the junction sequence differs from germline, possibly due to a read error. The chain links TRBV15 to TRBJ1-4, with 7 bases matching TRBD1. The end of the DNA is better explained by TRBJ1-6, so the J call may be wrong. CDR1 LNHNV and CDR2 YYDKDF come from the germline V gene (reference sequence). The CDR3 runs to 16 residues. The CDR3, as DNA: TGTACCACCAGCAGAATGGGAACAGGGGAGGCTTCACCCCTCCACTTT. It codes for CTTSRMGTGEASPLHF.

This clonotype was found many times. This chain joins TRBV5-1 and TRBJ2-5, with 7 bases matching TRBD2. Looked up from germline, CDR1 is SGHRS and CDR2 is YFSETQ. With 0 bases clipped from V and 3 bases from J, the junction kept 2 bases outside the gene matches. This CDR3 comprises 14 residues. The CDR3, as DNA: TGCGCCAGCAGCTTGGTGGCGGGAGAAGAGACCCAGTACTTC. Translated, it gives CASSLVAGEETQYF.

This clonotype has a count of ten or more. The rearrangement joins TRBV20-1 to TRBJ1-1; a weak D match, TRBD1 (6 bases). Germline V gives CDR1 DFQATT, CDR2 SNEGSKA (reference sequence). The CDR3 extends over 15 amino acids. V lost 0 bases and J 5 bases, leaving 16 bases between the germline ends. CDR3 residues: CSARDRGGRWTEAFF. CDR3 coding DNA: TGCAGTGCTAGAGATAGGGGGGGACGATGGACTGAAGCTTTCTTT.

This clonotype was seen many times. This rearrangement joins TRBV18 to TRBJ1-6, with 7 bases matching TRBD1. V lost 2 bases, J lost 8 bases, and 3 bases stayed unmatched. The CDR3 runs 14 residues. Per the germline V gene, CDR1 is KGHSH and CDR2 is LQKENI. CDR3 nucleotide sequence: TGTGCCAGCTCACCAAGGACAGGCGATTCACCCCTCCACTTT. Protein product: CASSPRTGDSPLHF.

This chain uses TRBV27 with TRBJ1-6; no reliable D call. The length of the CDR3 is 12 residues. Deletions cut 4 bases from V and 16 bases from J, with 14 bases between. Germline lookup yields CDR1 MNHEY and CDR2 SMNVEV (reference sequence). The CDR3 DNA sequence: TGTGCCAGCAGTTCCCCGGAGCGAGCTCTCCACTTT. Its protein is CASSSPERALHF.

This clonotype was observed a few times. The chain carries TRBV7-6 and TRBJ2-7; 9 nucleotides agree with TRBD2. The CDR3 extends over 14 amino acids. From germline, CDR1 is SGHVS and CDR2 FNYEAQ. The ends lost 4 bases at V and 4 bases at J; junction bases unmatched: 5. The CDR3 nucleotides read TGTGCCAGCAGCTCTGGCGCGGGGGGGTACGAGCAGTACTTC. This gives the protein CASSSGAGGYEQYF.

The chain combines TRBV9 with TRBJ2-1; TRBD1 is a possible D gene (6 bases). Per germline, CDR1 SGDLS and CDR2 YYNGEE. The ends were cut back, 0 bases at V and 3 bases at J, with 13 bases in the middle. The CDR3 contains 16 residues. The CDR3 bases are TGTGCCAGCAGCGTAGCCCCAACAGGGAACTACAATGAGCAGTTCTTC. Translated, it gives CASSVAPTGNYNEQFF.

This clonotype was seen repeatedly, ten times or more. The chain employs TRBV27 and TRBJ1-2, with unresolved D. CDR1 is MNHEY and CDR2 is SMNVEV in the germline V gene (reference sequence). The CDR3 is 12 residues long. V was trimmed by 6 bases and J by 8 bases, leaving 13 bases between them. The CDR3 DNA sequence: TGTGCCAGCAGGGACCTTAGGTGGGGCTACACCTTC. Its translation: CASRDLRWGYTF.

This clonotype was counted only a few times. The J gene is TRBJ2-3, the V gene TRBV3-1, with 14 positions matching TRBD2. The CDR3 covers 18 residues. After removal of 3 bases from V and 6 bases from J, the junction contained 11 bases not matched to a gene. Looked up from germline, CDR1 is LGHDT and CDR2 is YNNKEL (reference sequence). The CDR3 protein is CASSQWATSGRAADTQYF. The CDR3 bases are TGTGCCAGCAGCCAGTGGGCGACTAGCGGGAGGGCCGCGGATACGCAGTATTTT.

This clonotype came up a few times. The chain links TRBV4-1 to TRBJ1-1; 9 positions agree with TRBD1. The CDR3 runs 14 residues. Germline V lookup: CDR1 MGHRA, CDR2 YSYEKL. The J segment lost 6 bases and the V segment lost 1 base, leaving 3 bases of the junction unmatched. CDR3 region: CASSQVGQGSEAFF. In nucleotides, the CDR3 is TGCGCCAGCAGCCAAGTGGGACAGGGCTCTGAAGCTTTCTTT.

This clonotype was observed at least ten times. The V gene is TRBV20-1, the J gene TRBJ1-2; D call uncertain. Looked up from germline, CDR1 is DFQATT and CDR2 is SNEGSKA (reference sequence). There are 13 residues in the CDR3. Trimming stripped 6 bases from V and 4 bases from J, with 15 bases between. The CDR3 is CSAKSSDFYGYTF. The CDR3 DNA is TGCAGTGCAAAGAGTTCGGACTTCTATGGCTACACCTTC.

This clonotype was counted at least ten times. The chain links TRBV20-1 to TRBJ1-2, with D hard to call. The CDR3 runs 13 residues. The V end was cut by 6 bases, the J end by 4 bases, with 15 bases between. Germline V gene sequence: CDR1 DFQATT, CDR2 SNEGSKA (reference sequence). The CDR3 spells CSAPSSAFYGYTF. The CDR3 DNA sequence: TGCAGTGCCCCGAGTTCGGCGTTCTATGGCTACACCTTC.

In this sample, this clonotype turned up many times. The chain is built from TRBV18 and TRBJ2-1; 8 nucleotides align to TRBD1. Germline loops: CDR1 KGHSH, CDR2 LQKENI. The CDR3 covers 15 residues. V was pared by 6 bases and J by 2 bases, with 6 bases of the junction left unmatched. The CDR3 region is CASSPDRGPYNEQFF. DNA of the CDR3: TGTGCCAGCTCTCCCGACAGGGGCCCCTACAATGAGCAGTTCTTC.

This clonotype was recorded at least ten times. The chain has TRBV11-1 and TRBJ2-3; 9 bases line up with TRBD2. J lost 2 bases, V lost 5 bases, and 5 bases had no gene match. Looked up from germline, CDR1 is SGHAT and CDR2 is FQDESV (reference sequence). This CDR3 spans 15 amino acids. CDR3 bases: TGTGCCAGCAGCGTGGGGACTAGCTTCACAGATACGCAGTATTTT. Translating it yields CASSVGTSFTDTQYF.